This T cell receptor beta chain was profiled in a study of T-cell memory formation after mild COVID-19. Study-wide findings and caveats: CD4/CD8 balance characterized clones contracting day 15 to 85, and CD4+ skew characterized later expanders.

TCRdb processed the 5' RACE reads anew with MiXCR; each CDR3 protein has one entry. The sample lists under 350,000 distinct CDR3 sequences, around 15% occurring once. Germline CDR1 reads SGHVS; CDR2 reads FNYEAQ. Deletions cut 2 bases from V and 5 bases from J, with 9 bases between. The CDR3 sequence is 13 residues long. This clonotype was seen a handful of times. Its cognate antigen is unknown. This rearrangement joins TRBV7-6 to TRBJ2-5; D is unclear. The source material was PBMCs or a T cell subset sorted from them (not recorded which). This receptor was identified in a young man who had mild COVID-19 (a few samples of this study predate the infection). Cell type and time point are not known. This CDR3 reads CASSLRDVETQYF. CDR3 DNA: TGTGCCAGCAGCTTAAGGGATGTCGAGACCCAGTACTTC.